The 9 T cell receptor beta chains in this list originate from one sample, sequenced in a study of cytomegalovirus exposure and HLA in healthy donors. With 60 Vbeta and 13 Jbeta primers, the PCR was carried out. The protocol was immunoSEQ multiplex PCR, while the TCRdb copy is restricted to in-frame clones and leaves out a portion. The sample consists of some 110,000 clones, 70% to 85% of them appearing once. Sequencing was performed on PBMCs. Receptors originate from a woman aged 45-59 years in good health and CMV-seropositive.

The V call is TRBV6-5, the J call TRBJ2-1, with 7 bases identical to TRBD2. Germline CDR1 MNHEY, CDR2 SVGAGI. With 0 bases clipped from V and 6 bases from J, the junction kept 8 bases outside the gene matches. This CDR3 region has 16 residues. As DNA, the CDR3 is TGTGCCAGCAGTTACTCGAATGGACTAGATATCAATGAGCAGTTCTTC. It is translated as CASSYSNGLDINEQFF.

The chain has TRBV7-2 and TRBJ1-2; tentatively, D is TRBD1 (6 bases). In germline, CDR1 is SGHTA, CDR2 FQGNSA. Trimming removed 5 bases at V and 6 bases at J, with 13 bases between. This CDR3 has 13 residues. The CDR3 reads CASSPTGIDGYTF. CDR3 DNA: TGTGCCAGCAGCCCTACAGGGATAGATGGCTACACCTTC.

The chain joins TRBV7-2 to TRBJ2-5, with unresolved D. V was pared by 1 base and J by 1 base, with 16 bases between. Germline loops: CDR1 SGHTA, CDR2 FQGNSA. The CDR3 totals 17 residues. CDR3 sequence (DNA): TGTGCCAGCAGCTTAGACGGCTTCACAACGGGCCAAGAGACCCAGTACTTC. Translated: CASSLDGFTTGQETQYF.

This chain links TRBV4-2 with TRBJ1-1; possibly TRBD1 for D (6 bases). Deletions cut 4 bases from V and 7 bases from J, with 10 bases between. Germline values: CDR1 LGHNA, CDR2 YNFKEQ. The length of the CDR3 is 12 residues. The CDR3 region is CASSPSGVEAFF. The DNA of the CDR3 is TGTGCCAGCAGCCCTTCAGGGGTTGAAGCTTTCTTT.

The sample holds one count of this clone. This chain connects TRBV11-3 to TRBJ2-7; D is unclear. This CDR3 spans 14 amino acids. V gave up 5 bases and J gave up 3 bases, with 14 bases separating them. Per germline, CDR1 SGHNT and CDR2 YENEEA. CDR3 amino acids: CASSPISESYEQYF. In DNA form, the CDR3 reads TGTGCCAGCAGCCCAATTAGTGAGAGCTACGAGCAGTACTTC.

This chain links TRBV6-1 with TRBJ1-1; possibly TRBD1 for D (6 bases). This CDR3 region has 13 residues. Deletions cut 6 bases from V and 6 bases from J, with 14 bases between. Germline V gene lookup returns CDR1 MNHNS and CDR2 SASEGT. Written as DNA, the CDR3 is TGTGCCAGCAGAAGAGGGGACATGGCTGAAGCTTTCTTT. Residues: CASRRGDMAEAFF.

The chain combines TRBV7-7 with TRBJ2-5, with 16 positions matching TRBD2. V lost 3 bases to trimming and J lost 6 bases; unmatched junction nucleotides: 7. There are 17 residues in the CDR3. Germline V gene sequence: CDR1 SSHAT, CDR2 FNYEAQ (reference sequence). CDR3 DNA sequence: TGTGCCAGCAGCTTGGGACTAGCGGGGGGGGTGGCGCAGACCCAGTACTTC. Its protein product is CASSLGLAGGVAQTQYF. Drawing the rest from reference TRBV7-7 and TRBJ2-5, the complete variable domain is GAGVSQSPRYKVTKRGQDVTLRCDPISSHATLYWYQQALGQGPEFLTYFNYEAQPDKSGLPSDRFSAERPEGSISTLTIQRTEQRDSAMYRCASSLGLAGGVAQTQYFGPGTRLLVL.

The rearrangement uses TRBV14 and TRBJ1-1; D gene unclear. The CDR3 has 14 residues. Trimming removed 1 base from V and 4 bases from J, with 10 bases in between. The germline V gene encodes CDR1 SGHDN and CDR2 FVKESK. This CDR3 reads CASSQGQDSTEAFF. Here the CDR3 DNA reads TGTGCCAGCAGCCAAGGGCAGGATAGCACTGAAGCTTTCTTT.

The CDR3 here is CASSFETGGVFKAFF. The DNA for the CDR3 is TGTGCCAGCAGCTTCGAGACAGGGGGCGTTTTCAAAGCTTTCTTT. This chain joins TRBV7-9 and TRBJ1-1; 10 bases agree with TRBD1. This CDR3 is 15 amino acids long. V lost 3 bases and J lost 9; bases outside the gene matches: 10. Germline CDR1 SEHNR, CDR2 FQNEAQ (reference sequence).